The source of this T cell receptor (beta chain) is a study of T cells in Graves' hyperthyroidism and ophthalmopathy. Study conclusions and caveats: Ophthalmopathy could be told apart from stable hyperthyroidism with a 13 V-J model. Most expanded thyroid clonotypes above 0.001 also appeared in blood. Prediction of ophthalmopathy progression came a median around 7.1 months pre-onset.

This clonotype appeared many times. Its antigen is not identified. The CDR3 runs to 14 residues. The germline V gene has CDR1 SGHRS and CDR2 YFSETQ. V was clipped by 0 bases and J by 0 bases, with 6 bases between them. Amplified TCR beta CDR3 regions derived from RNA transcripts. The primer set for the first-round RT-PCR of the TCR CDR3 was HTBI. From the multiplex PCR reads, TCRdb called clonotypes with MiXCR, one entry per CDR3 protein. The table lists 540,000 or so distinct CDR3 sequences, about 43% of them singletons. Researchers barred patients who had uncontrolled infection, other autoimmune disease, pregnancy or lactation.

Sequenced: peripheral blood or thyroid tissue (not recorded which). The V and J genes are TRBV5-1 and TRBJ1-2; possible D gene TRBD1, 5 bases. This receptor was taken from an adult woman with Graves' disease, either hyperthyroidism or ophthalmopathy (not recorded which). The CDR3 DNA sequence: TGCGCCAGCAGCTTGGGACAGTCTAACTATGGCTACACCTTC. Translated: CASSLGQSNYGYTF.